Listed below are T cell receptor beta chains from one sample, sequenced in a study of cytomegalovirus exposure and HLA in healthy donors. TCRdb's table, derived via immunoSEQ multiplex PCR, lists solely in-frame clones and lacks some. The sample consists of approximately 190,000 clones, around four fifths of them appearing once. Sequencing was carried out using PBMCs. Receptors were obtained from a woman in her forties or fifties in good health and CMV-seropositive. Both conserved end residues are part of each CDR3. The D gene is left open where the match is weak. Some rows mark clone size as missing; the rest say once, few, many or name a class of expanded clone.

v_call: TRBV6-5; j_call: TRBJ1-2; clone_size: .; d_call: TRBD1; cdr3_aa: CASGWDSGFYGYTF; cdr3_nt: TGTGCCAGCGGGTGGGACAGTGGGTTCTATGGCTACACCTTC
v_call: TRBV6-5; j_call: TRBJ1-2; clone_size: few; d_call: .; cdr3_aa: CASSETGNYGYTF; cdr3_nt: TGTGCCAGCAGCGAAACAGGAAACTATGGCTACACCTTC
v_call: TRBV7-9; j_call: TRBJ1-4; clone_size: .; d_call: .; cdr3_aa: CASSPGPAGEKLFF; cdr3_nt: TGTGCCAGCAGCCCCGGCCCAGCGGGTGAAAAACTGTTTTTT
v_call: TRBV5-1; j_call: TRBJ2-3; clone_size: .; d_call: .; cdr3_aa: CASSSTGFGADTQYF; cdr3_nt: TGCGCCAGCAGCTCCACAGGGTTTGGCGCAGATACGCAGTATTTT
v_call: TRBV9; j_call: TRBJ2-7; clone_size: .; d_call: .; cdr3_aa: CASSGSGGPYEQYF; cdr3_nt: TGTGCCAGCAGCGGATCCGGGGGTCCCTACGAGCAGTACTTC
v_call: TRBV10-3; j_call: TRBJ1-4; clone_size: few; d_call: .; cdr3_aa: CAIRDSSSEKLFF; cdr3_nt: TGTGCCATCAGGGACAGTTCCTCTGAAAAACTGTTTTTT
v_call: TRBV19; j_call: TRBJ2-7; clone_size: .; d_call: TRBD1; cdr3_aa: CASSLFTGTGVEQYF; cdr3_nt: TGTGCCAGTAGTCTCTTCACCGGGACAGGGGTCGAGCAGTACTTC
v_call: TRBV18; j_call: TRBJ2-7; clone_size: .; d_call: .; cdr3_aa: CASSPPGNYEQYF; cdr3_nt: TGTGCCAGCTCACCACCGGGCAACTACGAGCAGTACTTC
v_call: TRBV19; j_call: TRBJ2-1; clone_size: .; d_call: TRBD1; cdr3_aa: CASRQGTGVNNEQFF; cdr3_nt: TGTGCCAGTAGACAAGGGACAGGGGTAAACAATGAGCAGTTCTTC
v_call: TRBV18; j_call: TRBJ2-5; clone_size: .; d_call: .; cdr3_aa: CASSFQGSSHVQETQYF; cdr3_nt: TGTGCCAGCTCATTTCAGGGTTCCTCTCACGTTCAAGAGACCCAGTACTTC
v_call: TRBV7-3; j_call: TRBJ2-1; clone_size: few; d_call: TRBD2; cdr3_aa: CASSSGLAIFSEQFF; cdr3_nt: TGTGCCAGCAGCTCGGGACTAGCGATATTTAGCGAGCAGTTCTTC
v_call: TRBV4-1; j_call: TRBJ2-3; clone_size: .; d_call: .; cdr3_aa: CASSPRGREARDTQYF; cdr3_nt: TGCGCCAGCAGCCCCCGAGGCCGCGAAGCCCGGGATACGCAGTATTTT
v_call: TRBV5-4; j_call: TRBJ1-3; clone_size: .; d_call: .; cdr3_aa: CASSPRGVGNTIYF; cdr3_nt: TGTGCCAGCAGCCCCAGGGGTGTCGGAAACACCATATATTTT
v_call: TRBV4-1; j_call: TRBJ2-2; clone_size: .; d_call: .; cdr3_aa: CASSQVSPGELFF; cdr3_nt: TGCGCCAGCAGCCAAGTGAGTCCCGGGGAGCTGTTTTTT
v_call: TRBV2; j_call: TRBJ2-2; clone_size: few; d_call: TRBD1; cdr3_aa: CASSGQGIISTGELFF; cdr3_nt: TGTGCCAGCAGTGGACAGGGGATCATTAGCACCGGGGAGCTGTTTTTT
v_call: TRBV4-1; j_call: TRBJ2-2; clone_size: .; d_call: .; cdr3_aa: CASSPRLVGGGELFF; cdr3_nt: TGCGCCAGCAGCCCGAGACTAGTGGGGGGCGGGGAGCTGTTTTTT
v_call: TRBV7-3; j_call: TRBJ2-2; clone_size: .; d_call: .; cdr3_aa: CASSPSLATGELFF; cdr3_nt: TGTGCCAGCAGCCCTTCGCTAGCGACCGGGGAGCTGTTTTTT
v_call: TRBV7-9; j_call: TRBJ2-7; clone_size: .; d_call: TRBD2; cdr3_aa: CSSSPGTSVLYEQYF; cdr3_nt: TGTTCCAGCAGCCCCGGGACTAGCGTCTTATACGAGCAGTACTTC
v_call: TRBV11-3; j_call: TRBJ2-3; clone_size: once; d_call: TRBD2; cdr3_aa: CASTLAGGGSDTQYF; cdr3_nt: TGTGCCAGCACCCTAGCGGGGGGAGGGTCAGATACGCAGTATTTT
v_call: TRBV7-3; j_call: TRBJ2-2; clone_size: .; d_call: .; cdr3_aa: CASSEGGVGTGELFF; cdr3_nt: TGTGCCAGCAGCGAAGGGGGGGTCGGCACCGGGGAGCTGTTTTTT
v_call: TRBV7-3; j_call: TRBJ1-1; clone_size: .; d_call: .; cdr3_aa: CASSPSTGGSQTPEAFF; cdr3_nt: TGTGCCAGCAGCCCATCCACGGGGGGCTCTCAGACCCCTGAAGCTTTCTTT
v_call: TRBV28; j_call: TRBJ2-5; clone_size: .; d_call: .; cdr3_aa: CASSKMTQQETQYF; cdr3_nt: TGTGCCAGCAGCAAAATGACACAGCAAGAGACCCAGTACTTC
v_call: TRBV19; j_call: TRBJ1-1; clone_size: .; d_call: TRBD1; cdr3_aa: CASSIEKGQSF; cdr3_nt: TGTGCCAGTAGTATAGAAAAGGGACAGAGCTTT
v_call: TRBV7-2; j_call: TRBJ2-5; clone_size: many; d_call: .; cdr3_aa: CASSLARLGAGGQETQYF; cdr3_nt: TGTGCCAGCAGCTTAGCGCGCTTGGGGGCCGGTGGTCAAGAGACCCAGTACTTC
v_call: TRBV4-2; j_call: TRBJ2-3; clone_size: few; d_call: TRBD1; cdr3_aa: CASSQAPGTVTDTQYF; cdr3_nt: TGTGCCAGCAGCCAAGCTCCCGGGACAGTCACAGATACGCAGTATTTT
v_call: TRBV6-1; j_call: TRBJ1-2; clone_size: .; d_call: .; cdr3_aa: CASGARLYGYTF; cdr3_nt: TGTGCCAGCGGTGCCAGGCTCTATGGCTACACCTTC
v_call: TRBV6-5; j_call: TRBJ2-3; clone_size: .; d_call: TRBD2; cdr3_aa: CASRPGGEDTQYF; cdr3_nt: TGTGCCAGCCGACCCGGGGGGGAAGATACGCAGTATTTT
v_call: TRBV5-1; j_call: TRBJ2-7; clone_size: once; d_call: TRBD1; cdr3_aa: CASSGGTGEVYEQYF; cdr3_nt: TGCGCCAGCAGCGGGGGGACAGGGGAGGTATATGAGCAGTACTTC
v_call: TRBV9; j_call: TRBJ2-7; clone_size: once; d_call: .; cdr3_aa: CASSTGYGEQYF; cdr3_nt: TGTGCCTCATCTACAGGGTATGGCGAGCAGTACTTC
v_call: TRBV7-9; j_call: TRBJ1-1; clone_size: once; d_call: .; cdr3_aa: CASTGIPEASF; cdr3_nt: TGTGCCAGCACAGGGATCCCTGAAGCTTCCTTT
v_call: TRBV11-2; j_call: TRBJ2-6; clone_size: .; d_call: .; cdr3_aa: CASSLVQGSGANVLTF; cdr3_nt: TGTGCCAGCAGCTTAGTACAGGGTTCTGGGGCCAACGTCCTGACTTTC